These 20 T cell receptor beta chains originate from one sample sequenced in a study of OX40 agonist ivuxolimab in advanced cancers. Receptors were amplified or captured by the immunoSEQ multiplex PCR assay. TCRdb retrieved this table from immuneACCESS and kept in-frame rearrangements only. Not all clones are present; in checked studies, unresolved V genes account for under half, and no reason is known for the remainder. This sample gives about 35,000 clones in total; 79% of them show up just once. Of the sample, approximately 14% falls within the top ten clones. This specimen consisted of CD4+ or CD8+ T cells sorted from blood, obtained in a trial of the OX40 agonist ivuxolimab. The receptors derive from an adult with an advanced solid tumor such as melanoma, head and neck, liver or kidney cancer.

The rearrangement links TRBV29-1 to TRBJ2-7; maybe TRBD1 (6 bases). Germline V gene sequence: CDR1 SQVTM, CDR2 ANQGSEA. V was shortened by 2 bases and J by 0 bases, with 11 bases between the two germline ends. CDR3 length: 14 amino acids. CDR3 in amino acids: CSVELGQLSYEQYF. CDR3 bases: TGCAGCGTTGAACTTGGACAGCTCTCCTACGAGCAGTACTTC.

This clone was counted once. The rearrangement joins TRBV18 to TRBJ1-4; D is unclear. The CDR3 runs to 11 residues. Germline CDR1 is KGHSH and CDR2 is LQKENI. The V and J ends lost 3 bases and 8 bases respectively, with 4 bases between them. As DNA, the CDR3 is TGTGCCAGCTCACCGGGGGAAAAACTGTTTTTT. Protein: CASSPGEKLFF.

This clone is medium-sized by share. The chain carries TRBV6-5 and TRBJ1-4, with D perhaps TRBD1 (5 bases). Germline lookup yields CDR1 MNHEY and CDR2 SVGAGI. V shed 6 bases and J shed 0 bases, with 8 bases lying between them. The CDR3 runs to 14 residues. CDR3 region: CASRPTATNEKLFF. The CDR3 DNA sequence: TGTGCCAGCAGACCGACAGCAACTAATGAAAAACTGTTTTTT.

The gene calls are TRBV11-2 and TRBJ2-1; 10 bases match TRBD2. With 1 base clipped from V and 9 bases from J, the junction kept 3 bases outside the gene matches. CDR1 and CDR2 from the germline V gene are SGHAT and FQNNGV. The CDR3 contains 14 residues. The CDR3 reads CASSLVLAGSEQFF. The CDR3 DNA follows: TGTGCCAGCAGCTTAGTACTAGCGGGAAGTGAGCAGTTCTTC.

V usage is TRBV6-1 and J usage is TRBJ1-2; the D gene is possibly TRBD1 (6 bases). Germline V gene sequence: CDR1 MNHNS, CDR2 SASEGT. V lost 7 bases and J lost 7, with 16 bases in between. CDR3 length: 13 residues. CDR3 region: CASTLDRLAGYTF. CDR3 DNA sequence: TGTGCCAGCACACTCGACAGGCTGGCTGGCTACACCTTC.

This chain links TRBV5-6 with TRBJ1-5; TRBD1 might be the D (6 bases). CDR3 length: 15 residues. Germline CDR1 is SGHDT and CDR2 is YYEEEE. The V and J ends lost 0 bases and 3 bases respectively, with 10 bases between them. The DNA for the CDR3 is TGTGCCAGCAGCTTGGGACCGGGACACAATCAGCCCCAGCATTTT. Encoded protein: CASSLGPGHNQPQHF.

In this sample, this clone turned up once. The chain uses TRBV6-5 and TRBJ1-1; D remains unclear. The CDR3 runs 15 residues. CDR1 and CDR2 (germline): MNHEY, SVGAGI. Trimming stripped 6 bases from V and 4 bases from J, with 18 bases between. The DNA for the CDR3 is TGTGCCAGCAGCCCCTCGGTGTCGGGATTCACTGAAGCTTTCTTT. This encodes CASSPSVSGFTEAFF.

The V call is TRBV5-1, the J call TRBJ2-3, with 10 bases that match TRBD2. The V gene's germline CDR1 is SGHRS and CDR2 YFSETQ. This CDR3 has 15 residues. J lost 4 bases, V lost 4 bases, and 6 bases had no gene match. Written as DNA, the CDR3 is TGCGCCAGCAGCCCTCCGGGACTAGCGTCAGATACGCAGTATTTT. This translates into CASSPPGLASDTQYF.

The chain uses TRBV9 and TRBJ2-3; the D gene is possibly TRBD1 (5 bases). V was clipped by 0 bases and J by 6 bases, with 20 bases between them. Germline CDR1 reads SGDLS; CDR2 reads YYNGEE. The CDR3 contains 17 residues. For the CDR3, the DNA is TGTGCCAGCAGCGTAGGTGTAAGTGGGGCCGGGTCGGATACGCAGTATTTT. Amino acids: CASSVGVSGAGSDTQYF.

The chain joins TRBV30 to TRBJ1-3; D gene unclear. Germline V gene sequence: CDR1 GTSNPN, CDR2 SVGIG (reference sequence). Trimming removed 5 bases from V and 4 bases from J, with 3 bases in between. CDR3 size: 10 residues. The CDR3 region is CAWGGNTIYF. CDR3 bases: TGTGCCTGGGGGGGAAACACCATATATTTT.

This CDR3 is CASTLSSSYNSPLHF. DNA of the CDR3: TGTGCCAGCACCCTGTCGAGCTCCTATAATTCACCCCTCCACTTT. V gene TRBV6-1 combines with J gene TRBJ1-6; D not resolved. Germline CDR1 and CDR2: MNHNS and SASEGT. The CDR3 is 15 residues long. With 7 bases removed from V and 0 bases from J, the gap between germline ends came to 10 bases.

The rearrangement joins TRBV5-1 to TRBJ2-5, with TRBD1 identical over 7 bases. The junction had 1 base not matched to a gene; V was cut back by 0 bases and J by 2 bases. Germline CDR1 and CDR2: SGHRS and YFSETQ. The CDR3 runs 14 residues. Here the CDR3 DNA reads TGCGCCAGCAGCTTGGGACAGGGACAAGAGACCCAGTACTTC. This translates into CASSLGQGQETQYF.

The V call is TRBV9, the J call TRBJ2-2; D gene uncertain. This CDR3 is built from 16 residues. Germline V gives CDR1 SGDLS, CDR2 YYNGEE. Deletions cut 0 bases from V and 0 bases from J, with 9 bases between. DNA of the CDR3: TGTGCCAGCAGCGTAGGATCAGACCCGAACACCGGGGAGCTGTTTTTT. Its translation is CASSVGSDPNTGELFF.

The gene calls are TRBV7-8 and TRBJ2-2; perhaps TRBD2 as D (5 bases). Germline CDR1 reads SGHVS; CDR2 reads FQNEAQ. The CDR3 has 16 amino acids. Trimming cost V 2 bases and J 4 bases, with 14 bases left between them. The CDR3: CASSLWTFDGTGELFF. Written as DNA, the CDR3 is TGTGCCAGCAGCTTATGGACTTTTGATGGCACCGGGGAGCTGTTTTTT.

This clone was counted between two and nine times. The chain carries TRBV7-3 and TRBJ1-1; D is undetermined. This CDR3 has 13 amino acids. Germline CDR1 and CDR2: SGHTA and FQGTGA. V was pared by 2 bases and J by 1 base, with 5 bases between. CDR3 region: CASSLGRNTEAFF. The CDR3 DNA reads as TGTGCCAGCAGCTTAGGAAGGAACACTGAAGCTTTCTTT. The full variable domain, completed using reference TRBV7-3 and TRBJ1-1, is GAGVSQTPSNKVTEKGKYVELRCDPISGHTALYWYRQSLGQGPEFLIYFQGTGAADDSGLPNDRFFAVRPEGSVSTLKIQRTERGDSAVYLCASSLGRNTEAFFGQGTRLTVV.

This clone counts as medium-sized (0.01 to 0.1%). The rearrangement joins TRBV6-1 to TRBJ1-1; tentatively, D is TRBD1 (6 bases). This CDR3 has 14 amino acids. Germline loops: CDR1 MNHNS, CDR2 SASEGT. V was cut by 4 bases and J by 0 bases, with 9 bases left in between. CDR3 region: CASSGGLMNTEAFF. CDR3 DNA: TGTGCCAGCAGTGGGGGGCTCATGAACACTGAAGCTTTCTTT.

The V gene is TRBV11-3, the J gene TRBJ1-1; no firm D call. The CDR3 extends over 13 amino acids. V lost 3 bases and J lost 3, with 8 bases in between. Germline V CDR1 and CDR2: SGHNT, YENEEA. CDR3 sequence (DNA): TGTGCCAGCAGCTTGGCAATGCACACTGAAGCTTTCTTT. This gives the protein CASSLAMHTEAFF.

The rearrangement links TRBV6-1 to TRBJ1-5; TRBD1 aligns across 12 bases. CDR3 length equals 16 residues. J lost 7 bases, V lost 2 bases, and 6 bases had no gene match. Germline values: CDR1 MNHNS, CDR2 SASEGT. The CDR3 loop reads CASSETGQGAGQPQHF. Here the CDR3 DNA reads TGTGCCAGCAGTGAAACGGGACAGGGGGCGGGCCAGCCCCAGCATTTT.

This clone was observed a single time. The gene calls are TRBV21-1 and TRBJ2-2; the tabulated D call, TRBD2, remains unverified against the DNA. TRBV21-1 is tagged as a pseudogene. The CDR3 loop spans 14 amino acids. DNA of the CDR3: TGTGCCAGCAGCAAAGCGGCGGACACCGGGGAGCTGTTTTTT. Translating gives CASSKAADTGELFF.

The rearrangement uses TRBV4-2 and TRBJ2-4; no clear D gene. Germline assignment: CDR1 LGHNA and CDR2 YNFKEQ. V was cut by 4 bases and J by 1 base, with 17 bases left in between. The CDR3 spans 17 residues. This chain's CDR3 is CASSLVKGYGAKNIQYF. The CDR3 nucleotides are TGTGCCAGCAGCCTGGTTAAGGGTTACGGGGCCAAAAACATTCAGTACTTC.